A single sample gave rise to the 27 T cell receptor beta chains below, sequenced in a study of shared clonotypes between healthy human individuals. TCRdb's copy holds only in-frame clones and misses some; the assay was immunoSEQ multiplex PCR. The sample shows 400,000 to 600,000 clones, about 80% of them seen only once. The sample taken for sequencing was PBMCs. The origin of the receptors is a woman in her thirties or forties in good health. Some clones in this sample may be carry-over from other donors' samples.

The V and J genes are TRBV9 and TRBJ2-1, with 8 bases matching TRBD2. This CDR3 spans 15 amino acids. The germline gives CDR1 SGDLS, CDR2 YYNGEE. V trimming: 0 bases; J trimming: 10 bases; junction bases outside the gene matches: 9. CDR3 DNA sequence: TGTGCCAGCAGCGTAGAGGTTAGCGGGGTGGGCGAGCAGTTCTTC. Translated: CASSVEVSGVGEQFF.

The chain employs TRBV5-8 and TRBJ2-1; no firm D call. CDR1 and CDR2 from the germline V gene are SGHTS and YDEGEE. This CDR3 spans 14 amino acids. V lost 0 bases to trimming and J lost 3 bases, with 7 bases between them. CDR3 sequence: CASSLAIYYNEQFF. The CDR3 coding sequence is TGTGCCAGCAGCTTGGCCATCTACTACAATGAGCAGTTCTTC.

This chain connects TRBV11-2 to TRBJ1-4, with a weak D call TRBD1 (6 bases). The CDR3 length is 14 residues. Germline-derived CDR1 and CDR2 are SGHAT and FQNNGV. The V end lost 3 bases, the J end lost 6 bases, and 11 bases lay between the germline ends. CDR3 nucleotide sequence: TGTGCCAGCAGCTTGCGGGGGCGAGATGAAAAACTGTTTTTT. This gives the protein CASSLRGRDEKLFF.

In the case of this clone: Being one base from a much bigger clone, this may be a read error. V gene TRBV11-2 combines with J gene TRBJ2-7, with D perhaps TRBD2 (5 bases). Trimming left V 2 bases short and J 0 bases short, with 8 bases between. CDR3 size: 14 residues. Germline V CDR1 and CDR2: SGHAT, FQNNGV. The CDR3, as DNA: TGTGCCAGCAGCTTACCGCGGGCCTCCTACGAGCAGTACTTC. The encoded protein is CASSLPRASYEQYF. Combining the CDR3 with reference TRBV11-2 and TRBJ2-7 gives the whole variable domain EAGVAQSPRYKIIEKRQSVAFWCNPISGHATLYWYQQILGQGPKLLIQFQNNGVVDDSQLPKDRFSAERLKGVDSTLKIQPAKLEDSAVYLCASSLPRASYEQYFGPGTRLTVT.

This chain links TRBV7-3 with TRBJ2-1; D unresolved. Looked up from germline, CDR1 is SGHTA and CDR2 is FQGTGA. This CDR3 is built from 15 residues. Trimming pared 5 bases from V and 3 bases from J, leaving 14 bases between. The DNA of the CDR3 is TGTGCCAGCAGCCTCGGGTCTGGGAACTACAATGAGCAGTTCTTC. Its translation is CASSLGSGNYNEQFF.

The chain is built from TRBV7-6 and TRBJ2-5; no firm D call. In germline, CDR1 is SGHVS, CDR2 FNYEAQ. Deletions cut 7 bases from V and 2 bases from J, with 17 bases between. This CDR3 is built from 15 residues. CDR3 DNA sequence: TGTGCCAGCACCAAACGGCCCCGTGCGCAAGAGACCCAGTACTTC. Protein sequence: CASTKRPRAQETQYF.

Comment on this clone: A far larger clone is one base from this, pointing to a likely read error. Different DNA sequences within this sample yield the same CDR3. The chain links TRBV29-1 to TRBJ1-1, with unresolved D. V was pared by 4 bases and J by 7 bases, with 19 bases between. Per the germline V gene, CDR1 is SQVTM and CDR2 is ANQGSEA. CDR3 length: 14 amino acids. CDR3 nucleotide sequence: TGCAGCGTTGTCCTAACCCGTGGTGGGATTGAAGCTTTCTTT. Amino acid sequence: CSVVLTRGGIEAFF.

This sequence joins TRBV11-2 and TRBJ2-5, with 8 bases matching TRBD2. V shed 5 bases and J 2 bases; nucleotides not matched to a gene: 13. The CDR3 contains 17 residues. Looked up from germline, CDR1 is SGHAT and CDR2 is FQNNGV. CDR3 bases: TGTGCCAGCAGCGTAGCCGGGTTCGCGGGAGGACAAGAGACCCAGTACTTC. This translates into CASSVAGFAGGQETQYF. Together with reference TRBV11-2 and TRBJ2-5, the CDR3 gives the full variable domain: EAGVAQSPRYKIIEKRQSVAFWCNPISGHATLYWYQQILGQGPKLLIQFQNNGVVDDSQLPKDRFSAERLKGVDSTLKIQPAKLEDSAVYLCASSVAGFAGGQETQYFGPGTRLLVL.

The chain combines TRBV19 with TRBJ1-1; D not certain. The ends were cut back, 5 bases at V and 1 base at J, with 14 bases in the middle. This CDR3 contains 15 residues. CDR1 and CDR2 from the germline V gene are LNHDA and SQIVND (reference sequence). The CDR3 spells CASSPHGRANTEAFF. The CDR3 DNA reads TGTGCCAGTAGTCCCCACGGGAGGGCGAACACTGAAGCTTTCTTT.

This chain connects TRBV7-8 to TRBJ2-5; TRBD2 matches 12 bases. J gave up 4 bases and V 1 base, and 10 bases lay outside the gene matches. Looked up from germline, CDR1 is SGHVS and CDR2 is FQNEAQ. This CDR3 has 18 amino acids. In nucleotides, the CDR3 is TGTGCCAGCAGCTTAGAAAGGACTAGCGGGATGGATCGAGAGACCCAGTACTTC. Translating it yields CASSLERTSGMDRETQYF. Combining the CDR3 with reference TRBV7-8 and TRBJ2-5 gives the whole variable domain GAGVSQSPRYKVAKRGQDVALRCDPISGHVSLFWYQQALGQGPEFLTYFQNEAQLDKSGLPSDRFFAERPEGSVSTLKIQRTQQEDSAVYLCASSLERTSGMDRETQYFGPGTRLLVL.

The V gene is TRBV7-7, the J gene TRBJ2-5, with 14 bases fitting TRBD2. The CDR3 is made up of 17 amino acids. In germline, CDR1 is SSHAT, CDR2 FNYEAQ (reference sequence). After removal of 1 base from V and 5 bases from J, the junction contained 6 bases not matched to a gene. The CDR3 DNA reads TGTGCCAGCAGCTTAGGGGGACTAGCGGGAGCCGTTGAGACCCAGTACTTC. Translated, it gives CASSLGGLAGAVETQYF.

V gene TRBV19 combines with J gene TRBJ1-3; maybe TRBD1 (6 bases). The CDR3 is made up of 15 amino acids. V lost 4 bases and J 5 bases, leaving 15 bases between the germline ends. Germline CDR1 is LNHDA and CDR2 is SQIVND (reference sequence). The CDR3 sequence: CASSTPSGQRNTIYF. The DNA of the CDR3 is TGTGCCAGTAGTACCCCTTCGGGACAAAGAAACACCATATATTTT.

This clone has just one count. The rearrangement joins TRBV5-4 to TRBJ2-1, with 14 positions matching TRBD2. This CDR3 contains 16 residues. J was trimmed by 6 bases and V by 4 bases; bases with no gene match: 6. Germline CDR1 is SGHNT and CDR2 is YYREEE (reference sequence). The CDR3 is CASSPGTSGRTNEQFF. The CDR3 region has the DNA TGTGCCAGCAGCCCAGGGACTAGCGGGAGAACCAATGAGCAGTTCTTC.

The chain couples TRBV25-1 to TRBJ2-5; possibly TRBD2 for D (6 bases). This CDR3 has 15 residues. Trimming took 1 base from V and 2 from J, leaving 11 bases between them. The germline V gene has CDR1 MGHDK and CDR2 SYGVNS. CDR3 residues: CASSEFPSVQETQYF. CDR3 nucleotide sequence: TGTGCCAGCAGTGAATTTCCTAGCGTTCAAGAGACCCAGTACTTC.

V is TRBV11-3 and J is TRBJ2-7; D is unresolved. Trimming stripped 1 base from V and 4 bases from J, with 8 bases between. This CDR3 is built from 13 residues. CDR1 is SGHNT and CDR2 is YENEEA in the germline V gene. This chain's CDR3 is CASSLAPQYEQYF. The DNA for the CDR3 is TGTGCCAGCAGCTTAGCACCACAGTACGAGCAGTACTTC.

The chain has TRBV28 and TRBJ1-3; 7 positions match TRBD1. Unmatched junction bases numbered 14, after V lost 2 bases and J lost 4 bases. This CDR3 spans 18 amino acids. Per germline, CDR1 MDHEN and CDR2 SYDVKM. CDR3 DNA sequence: TGTGCCAGCAGTTTAAGGCTCCCGGGACAGTCCACCGGAAACACCATATATTTT. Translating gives CASSLRLPGQSTGNTIYF.

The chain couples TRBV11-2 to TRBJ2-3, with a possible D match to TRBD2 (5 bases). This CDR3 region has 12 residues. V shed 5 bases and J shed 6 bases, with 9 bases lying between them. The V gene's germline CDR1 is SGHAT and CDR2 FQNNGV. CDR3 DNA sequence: TGTGCCAGCAGCCCACAGCGGGATACGCAGTATTTT. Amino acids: CASSPQRDTQYF.

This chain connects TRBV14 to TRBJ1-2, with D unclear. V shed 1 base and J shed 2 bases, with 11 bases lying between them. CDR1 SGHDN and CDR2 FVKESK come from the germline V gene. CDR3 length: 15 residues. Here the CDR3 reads CASSQGLGRNYGYTF. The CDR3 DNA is TGTGCCAGCAGCCAAGGGTTAGGACGGAACTATGGCTACACCTTC.

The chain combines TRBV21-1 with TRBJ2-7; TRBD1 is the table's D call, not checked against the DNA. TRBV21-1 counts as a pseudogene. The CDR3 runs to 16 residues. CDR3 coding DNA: TGTGCCAGCAGCAAGGGGAAGGCAGGGAAGGAATACGAGCAGTACTTC. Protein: CASSKGKAGKEYEQYF.

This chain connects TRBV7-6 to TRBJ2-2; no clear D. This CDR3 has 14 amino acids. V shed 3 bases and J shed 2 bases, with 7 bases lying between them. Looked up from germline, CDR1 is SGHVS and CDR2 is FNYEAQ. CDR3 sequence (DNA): TGTGCCAGCAGCTTTTTAACAAACACCGGGGAGCTGTTTTTT. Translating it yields CASSFLTNTGELFF.

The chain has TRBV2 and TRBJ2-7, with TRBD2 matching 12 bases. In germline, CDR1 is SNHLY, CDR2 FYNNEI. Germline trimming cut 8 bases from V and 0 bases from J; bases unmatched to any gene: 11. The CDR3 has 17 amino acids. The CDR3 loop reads CASCLAGGSSCSYEQYF. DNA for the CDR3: TGTGCCAGCTGTCTAGCGGGAGGGTCCTCCTGCTCCTACGAGCAGTACTTC.

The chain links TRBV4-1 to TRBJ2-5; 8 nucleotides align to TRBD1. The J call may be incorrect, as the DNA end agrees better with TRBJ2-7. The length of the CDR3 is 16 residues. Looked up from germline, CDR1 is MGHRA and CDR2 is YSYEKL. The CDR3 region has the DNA TGCGCCAGCAGCCAAGCGGGACAGGCGGGCTCCTACGAGCAGTACTTC. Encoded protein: CASSQAGQAGSYEQYF.

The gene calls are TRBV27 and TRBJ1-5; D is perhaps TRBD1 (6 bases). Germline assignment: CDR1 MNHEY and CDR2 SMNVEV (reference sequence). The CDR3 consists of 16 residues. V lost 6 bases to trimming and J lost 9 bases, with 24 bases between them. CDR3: CASRPSGRGAIRPQHF. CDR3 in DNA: TGTGCCAGCAGGCCCAGTGGACGGGGGGCAATTCGGCCCCAGCATTTT.

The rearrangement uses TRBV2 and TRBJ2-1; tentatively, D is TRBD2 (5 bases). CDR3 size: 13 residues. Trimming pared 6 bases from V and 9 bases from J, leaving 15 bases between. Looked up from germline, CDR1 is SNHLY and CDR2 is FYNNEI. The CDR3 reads CASSGVGVSEQFF. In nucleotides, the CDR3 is TGTGCCAGCAGCGGGGTTGGAGTCTCTGAGCAGTTCTTC.

Written as DNA, the CDR3 is TGCGCCAGCAGCAGAGACACCCAAGAGACCCAGTACTTC. It is translated as CASSRDTQETQYF. V usage is TRBV5-1 and J usage is TRBJ2-5; D unclear. V lost 4 bases, J lost 1 base, and 8 bases lay in between. Germline CDR1 and CDR2: SGHRS and YFSETQ. The CDR3 has 13 amino acids.

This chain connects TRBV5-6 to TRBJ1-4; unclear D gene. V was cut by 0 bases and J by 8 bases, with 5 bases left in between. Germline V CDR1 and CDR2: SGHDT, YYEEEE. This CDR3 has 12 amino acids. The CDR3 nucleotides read TGTGCCAGCAGCTTGGGTGCAGAAAAACTGTTTTTT. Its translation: CASSLGAEKLFF.

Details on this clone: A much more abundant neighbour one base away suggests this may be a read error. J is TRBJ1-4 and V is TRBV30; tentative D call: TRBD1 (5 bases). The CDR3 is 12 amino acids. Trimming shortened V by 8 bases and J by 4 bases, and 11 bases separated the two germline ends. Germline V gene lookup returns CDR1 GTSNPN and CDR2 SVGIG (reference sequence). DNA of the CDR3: TGTGCCCTACAGGAGAATAATGAAAAACTGTTTTTT. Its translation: CALQENNEKLFF.